A selection of T cell receptor beta chains follows, all from one sample in a study of T-cell memory formation after mild COVID-19. TCRdb redid the calling of the 5' RACE reads with MiXCR, one entry per CDR3 protein. This table holds around 65,000 distinct CDR3 sequences, about 9.4% found once. Sequencing was done on a sample of PBMCs or a T cell subset sorted from them (not recorded which). These receptors came from a man aged 18 to 30 who had mild COVID-19 (a few samples of this study predate the infection). Cell type and time point are not known. Both conserved end residues are part of each CDR3. The D gene is left open where the match is weak. Size values are once, few and many counts, or a class for expanded clones, and some rows have none.

V gene	D gene	clone size	J gene	CDR3 DNA	CDR3 protein
TRBV7-2	.	many	TRBJ2-3	TGTGCCAGCCGCGGGTTTTCCACAGATACGCAGTATTTT	CASRGFSTDTQYF
TRBV6-5	.	.	TRBJ2-3	TGTGCCAGCAGGGGGACAGATACGCAGTATTTT	CASRGTDTQYF
TRBV20-1	TRBD2	few	TRBJ2-3	TGCAGTGCTAGACTGGGCGGGGGAACCCCAGATACGCAGTATTTT	CSARLGGGTPDTQYF
TRBV6-4	.	few	TRBJ1-5	TGTGCCACCGGGGGGCAGGACCGCAATCAGCCCCAGCATTTT	CATGGQDRNQPQHF
TRBV5-1	.	few	TRBJ2-3	TGCGCCAGCAGCCGGGACGGCTTCACAGATACGCAGTATTTT	CASSRDGFTDTQYF
TRBV5-6	.	.	TRBJ2-5	TGTGCCAGCAGCTCGAGTCCCGGGGAAGGAGAGACCCAGTACTTC	CASSSSPGEGETQYF
TRBV20-1	.	.	TRBJ1-1	TGCAGTGCCCCCCGGAGGGGCAGGAACACTGAAGCTTTCTTT	CSAPRRGRNTEAFF
TRBV10-3	.	many	TRBJ1-1	TGTGCCATCAGGACACAGTGCCACCAAGCTTTCTTT	CAIRTQCHQAFF
TRBV10-3	TRBD2	many	TRBJ2-1	TGTGCCACCCAGGTAGGGGAGCGGGGACTCTACAATGAGCAGTTCTTC	CATQVGERGLYNEQFF
TRBV20-1	.	.	TRBJ2-6	TGCAGTGCCGAAACACCTGGGGCCCCCAACGTCCTGACTTTC	CSAETPGAPNVLTF
TRBV20-1	.	.	TRBJ2-2	TGCAGTGCTAGAGCGCCCCGGACTTCCCCCGGGGAGCTGTTTTTT	CSARAPRTSPGELFF
TRBV15	.	.	TRBJ2-5	TGTGCCACCAGGAGAGCGGGGCCAGGGGGTGGAGAGACCCAGTACTTC	CATRRAGPGGGETQYF
TRBV5-1	TRBD1	few	TRBJ2-7	TGCGCCAGCAGCACGGCGACAGGGGGCGGAGGCGGCTACGAGCAGTACTTC	CASSTATGGGGGYEQYF
TRBV11-3	TRBD1	.	TRBJ2-1	TGTGCCAGCAGCTTAGATGGGACAGGGTCAAATAATGAGCAGTTCTTC	CASSLDGTGSNNEQFF
TRBV5-8	TRBD2	once	TRBJ2-1	TGTGCCAGCAGTACCGGACTAGCGGGGGCCTACAATGAGCAGTTCTTC	CASSTGLAGAYNEQFF
TRBV7-9	.	.	TRBJ1-2	TGTGCCAGCAGCCTATCGTTTTGGGGTCCCGATACTAACTATGGCTACACCTTC	CASSLSFWGPDTNYGYTF
TRBV11-2	TRBD1	.	TRBJ2-5	TGTGCCAGCAGCTTAGGGGACAGGCGGGCCCAGTACTTC	CASSLGDRRAQYF
TRBV11-2	TRBD2	.	TRBJ2-5	TGTGCCAGCAGCATAGGGACTAGCGGGGGGGCCCAAGAGACCCAGTACTTC	CASSIGTSGGAQETQYF
TRBV20-1	TRBD2	few	TRBJ2-7	TGCAGTGCCGGGACTATCTCCTACGAGCAGTACTTC	CSAGTISYEQYF
TRBV15	.	many	TRBJ1-4	TGTGCCACCAGTCCGAGGACGGGAGAAAAACTGTTTTTT	CATSPRTGEKLFF
TRBV12-3/TRBV12-4	.	few	TRBJ1-5	TGTGCCAGCAGTTTACTCAGGCAGCGGCAGCCCCAGCATTTT	CASSLLRQRQPQHF
TRBV11-2	TRBD2	.	TRBJ2-3	TGTGCCAGCAGCTTAGCAGGCCGGACTAGCGGGGTGTCAGATACGCAGTATTTT	CASSLAGRTSGVSDTQYF
TRBV7-2	TRBD2	few	TRBJ2-3	TGTGCCAGCAGCGGAGGGACTAGCGGGGGCCTAAGAAGAGATACGCAGTATTTT	CASSGGTSGGLRRDTQYF
TRBV3-1	.	once	TRBJ2-6	TGTGCCAGCAGCCAGGGCTCTGGGGCCAACGTCCTGACTTTC	CASSQGSGANVLTF
TRBV5-1	TRBD2	many	TRBJ2-5	TGCGCCAGCAGACCGGGACTAGCCATGGAGACCCAGTACTTC	CASRPGLAMETQYF
TRBV30	.	.	TRBJ1-6	TGTGCCTGGAGTCTATGGTATAATTCACCCCTCCACTTT	CAWSLWYNSPLHF
TRBV6-6	.	.	TRBJ1-1	TGTGCCAGCAGTTTCCCCCAGGGGCTAGATACTGAAGCTTTCTTT	CASSFPQGLDTEAFF
TRBV11-2	.	few	TRBJ2-1	TGTGCCAGCAGCTTAGCGGGAAACTATGAGCAGTTCTTC	CASSLAGNYEQFF
TRBV20-1	TRBD1	.	TRBJ1-2	TGCAGTGCTAGGACTCGGGGACAGGTTGATAAGAACTATGGCTACACCTTC	CSARTRGQVDKNYGYTF
TRBV6-2/TRBV6-3	.	many	TRBJ2-1	TGTGCCAGCAGACTTGGGACGGGTAACAATGAGCAGTTCTTC	CASRLGTGNNEQFF
TRBV7-3	TRBD2	.	TRBJ2-1	TGTGCCAGCAGCCCCGGGGGGGCCGAGGTAAATGAGCAGTTCTTC	CASSPGGAEVNEQFF
TRBV4-1	TRBD2	many	TRBJ2-1	TGCGCCAGCAGCCAAGATGGGACTAGCGGTCATAATCGTGGGCAGTTCTTC	CASSQDGTSGHNRGQFF
TRBV7-6	TRBD2	few	TRBJ2-3	TGTGCCAGCAGCCCGCAGGGACTAGCGGGGGTGGCTACGCAGTATTTT	CASSPQGLAGVATQYF
TRBV4-1	.	.	TRBJ1-6	TGCGCCAGCAGCCAAGGGAGCTCCTATAATTCACCCCTCCACTTT	CASSQGSSYNSPLHF
TRBV6-5	TRBD1	.	TRBJ1-5	TGTGCCAGCAGTTATGGACAGGATCAGCCCCAGCATTTT	CASSYGQDQPQHF
TRBV29-1	.	.	TRBJ2-4	TGCAGCGTTGAAGGACAGGAAAAAAACATTCAGTACTTC	CSVEGQEKNIQYF
TRBV12-3/TRBV12-4	.	.	TRBJ2-5	TGTGCCAGCAGTGGAAGATGGGGCTCCGAGACCCAGTACTTC	CASSGRWGSETQYF
TRBV12-3/TRBV12-4	TRBD1	many	TRBJ2-4	TGTGCCAGCAGTTTACGGACAGGGCTAAACATTCAGTACTTC	CASSLRTGLNIQYF
TRBV7-2	.	many	TRBJ2-5	TGTGCCAGCAGCTCCCAGGGGATAGGAGAGACCCAGTACTTC	CASSSQGIGETQYF
TRBV20-1	TRBD1	.	TRBJ1-2	TGCAGTGCTTCCACCAGACCCGGACAGGGGGAGTATGGCTACACCTTC	CSASTRPGQGEYGYTF
TRBV5-4	.	few	TRBJ2-4	TGTGCCAGCAGCTTGTCGGGAGCCAAAAACATTCAGTACTTC	CASSLSGAKNIQYF
TRBV7-9	.	few	TRBJ2-1	TGTGCCAGCAGCTCCGGTTCAGGCAATGAGCAGTTCTTC	CASSSGSGNEQFF
TRBV18	.	.	TRBJ1-1	TGTGCCAGCTCACCGGTGGGGAACACTGAAGCTTTT	CASSPVGNTEAF
TRBV12-3/TRBV12-4	.	.	TRBJ2-7	TGTGCCAGCAACATTCGGGCAGACCCCTACGAGCAGTACTTC	CASNIRADPYEQYF
TRBV5-5	.	.	TRBJ2-4	TGTGCCAGCAGCTTGGGGTTGAGGATTCAGTACTTC	CASSLGLRIQYF
TRBV20-1	.	.	TRBJ1-1	TGCAGTGCTCGGCTCGGACGGCTGAACACTGAAGCTTTCTTT	CSARLGRLNTEAFF
TRBV4-1	.	.	TRBJ2-1	TGCGCCAGCAGCCAAAGGGTATTGATCGATGAGCAGTTCTTC	CASSQRVLIDEQFF
TRBV5-1	TRBD1	.	TRBJ2-7	TGCGCCAGCAGCTCGTCACCGGGACAGGGATCCGAGCAGTACTTC	CASSSSPGQGSEQYF
TRBV5-1	.	.	TRBJ1-2	TGCGCCAGCAGCTTGGAAGGCAGGGGAGATGGCTACACCTTC	CASSLEGRGDGYTF
TRBV6-5	TRBD2	many	TRBJ2-2	TGTGCCAGTAAGCGGGGGAGAACTCGAACCGGGGAGCTGTTTTTT	CASKRGRTRTGELFF
TRBV21-1	.	few	TRBJ2-2	TGTGCCAACTGCGACGGACAGGGTCGCCCCACCGGGGAGCTGTTTTTT	CANCDGQGRPTGELFF
TRBV20-1	.	.	TRBJ1-1	TGCAGTGCTAGGGCAGGGAGGACTGAAGCTTTCTTT	CSARAGRTEAFF
TRBV21-1	.	few	TRBJ2-2	TGTGCCAGCAGCAAAGCGCGCCCAGATTGGGACGGGGAGGGCCCCGACGGGGCGCTGTTTTTT	CASSKARPDWDGEGPDGALFF